These 27 T cell receptor beta chains share one sample of origin, sequenced in a study of naive and memory T cell subsets. The study, taken as a whole, reports: Especially in CD8 cells, naive repertoires contained a few larger clonotypes, possibly CD45RA-re-expressing memory cells.

Both TRBC1 and TRBC2 were covered by a beta constant-region primer of two equimolar oligonucleotides. Nested alpha and beta constant-region primers with the SP2 primer drove four PCR rounds on ligated cDNA. TCRdb re-derived calls from the UMI-ligation and nested PCR reads in MiXCR, one entry per CDR3 protein. Here the sample spans over 130,000 distinct CDR3 sequences, approximately 20% being singletons. The antigens of these receptors remain unknown. Sequencing input: naive CD8+ T cells from blood. Every receptor here comes from a human donor in good health.

The CDR3 DNA follows: TGTGCCAGCAGCTTCTTGACAAAAACCTACGAGCAGTACTTC. Its translation: CASSFLTKTYEQYF. The rearrangement uses TRBV3-1 and TRBJ2-7, with D unclear. CDR1 is LGHDT, CDR2 YNNKEL, per germline (reference sequence). The CDR3 extends over 14 amino acids. Trimming took 5 bases from V and 2 from J, leaving 13 bases between them.

This clonotype occurred a few times. The CDR3 DNA follows: TGTGCCAGCAGCTTAGATCCGGCGGGAGCGGGGGAGACCCAGTACTTC. Protein sequence: CASSLDPAGAGETQYF. The rearrangement joins TRBV7-6 to TRBJ2-5; 7 bases are a match to TRBD2. Germline V gives CDR1 SGHVS, CDR2 FNYEAQ. The CDR3 loop spans 16 amino acids. Germline trimming cut 1 base from V and 5 bases from J; bases unmatched to any gene: 10.

In this sample, this clonotype turned up a few times. V and J are TRBV2 and TRBJ1-1; 7 bases map to TRBD1. The junction had 13 bases not matched to a gene; V was cut back by 10 bases and J by 2 bases. This CDR3 spans 15 amino acids. Germline loops: CDR1 SNHLY, CDR2 FYNNEI. CDR3 residues: CATLIRTGPNTEAFF. The CDR3 nucleotides read TGTGCCACTCTAATTCGGACAGGTCCAAACACTGAAGCTTTCTTT.

The chain links TRBV20-1 to TRBJ2-7; D gene uncertain. Germline V gene lookup returns CDR1 DFQATT and CDR2 SNEGSKA (reference sequence). CDR3 length: 11 amino acids. Trimming took 0 bases from V and 6 from J, leaving 6 bases between them. CDR3 in amino acids: CSARDVSEQYF. CDR3 coding DNA: TGCAGTGCTAGAGATGTTAGCGAGCAGTACTTC.

V gene TRBV9 combines with J gene TRBJ1-6; tentatively, D is TRBD1 (5 bases). The germline CDR1 and CDR2 sequences are SGDLS and YYNGEE. This CDR3 has 13 amino acids. V gave up 3 bases and J gave up 13 bases, with 14 bases separating them. The CDR3 DNA reads as TGTGCCAGCAGCGGCGAAGACAGCGCGCCCCTCCACTTT. Its translation: CASSGEDSAPLHF.

This clonotype has a handful of counts. The genes are TRBV5-5 and TRBJ2-5; D is undetermined. The CDR3 runs 14 residues. Germline loops: CDR1 SGHKS, CDR2 YYEKEE (reference sequence). V was clipped by 0 bases and J by 5 bases, with 11 bases between them. The CDR3 DNA reads as TGTGCCAGCAGCTTGGTACGAGGTTATGAGACCCAGTACTTC. Translated, it gives CASSLVRGYETQYF.

In this sample, this clonotype turned up a few times. V gene TRBV7-2 combines with J gene TRBJ2-1; D remains ambiguous. Germline CDR1 reads SGHTA; CDR2 reads FQGNSA. V was clipped by 2 bases and J by 6 bases, with 8 bases between them. The CDR3 totals 13 residues. Written as DNA, the CDR3 is TGTGCCAGCAGCTTAAGTATACGCAATGAGCAGTTCTTC. Translating gives CASSLSIRNEQFF.

V is TRBV29-1 and J is TRBJ2-7; D call uncertain. CDR1 and CDR2 (germline): SQVTM, ANQGSEA. V gave up 0 bases and J gave up 0 bases, with 9 bases separating them. The CDR3 has 14 residues. The CDR3 loop is CSVEDQNNSYEQYF. For the CDR3, the DNA is TGCAGCGTTGAAGATCAGAACAACTCCTACGAGCAGTACTTC.

V is TRBV12-3 or TRBV12-4 and J is TRBJ2-1; tentative D call: TRBD2 (6 bases). V lost 9 bases and J 7 bases, leaving 10 bases between the germline ends. This CDR3 has 11 residues. CDR3 DNA: TGTGCCAGTCGGGACTCTAATGAGCAGTTCTTC. Its protein product is CASRDSNEQFF.

The rearrangement links TRBV10-2 to TRBJ1-4, with a possible D match to TRBD1 (5 bases). CDR3 length: 13 amino acids. Per the germline V gene, CDR1 is WSHSY and CDR2 is SAAADI. With 4 bases removed from V and 8 bases from J, the gap between germline ends came to 11 bases. CDR3 region: CASSGGLGEKLFF. The CDR3 DNA sequence: TGCGCCAGCAGTGGGGGCCTCGGAGAAAAACTGTTTTTT.

The rearrangement links TRBV6-5 to TRBJ1-2, with 10 bases identical to TRBD1. J lost 6 bases, V lost 2 bases, and 3 bases had no gene match. The CDR3 extends over 14 amino acids. From germline, CDR1 is MNHEY and CDR2 SVGAGI. CDR3 in DNA: TGTGCCAGCAGTTACATGACAGGGGGCGATGGCTACACCTTC. Translating it yields CASSYMTGGDGYTF.

The chain has TRBV30 and TRBJ2-1; D tentatively fits TRBD1 or TRBD2 (6 bases each). Trimming cost V 4 bases and J 4 bases, with 14 bases left between them. Germline V gene lookup returns CDR1 GTSNPN and CDR2 SVGIG (reference sequence). CDR3 length: 14 residues. The CDR3 region is CAWTVGGPYNEQFF. The CDR3 DNA follows: TGTGCCTGGACTGTAGGGGGGCCGTACAATGAGCAGTTCTTC.

This chain joins TRBV4-1 and TRBJ2-1; TRBD1 aligns across 8 bases. CDR1 and CDR2 (germline): MGHRA, YSYEKL. This CDR3 has 17 amino acids. V shed 0 bases and J 0 bases; nucleotides not matched to a gene: 4. The CDR3 nucleotides read TGCGCCAGCAGCCAAGATACAGGGGGACGCTCCTACAATGAGCAGTTCTTC. Amino acid sequence: CASSQDTGGRSYNEQFF.

This clonotype was counted many times. This chain links TRBV4-2 with TRBJ1-1; D gene uncertain. CDR3 length: 13 amino acids. The germline CDR1 and CDR2 sequences are LGHNA and YNFKEQ. The V and J ends lost 0 bases and 4 bases respectively, with 6 bases between them. The CDR3 bases are TGTGCCAGCAGCCAAGATGGTACCACTGAAGCTTTCTTT. It encodes CASSQDGTTEAFF.

The sample holds a few counts of this clonotype. The genes are TRBV4-1 and TRBJ2-5; 9 positions match TRBD2. V shed 1 base, J shed 2 bases, and the junction held 5 bases outside the gene matches. The CDR3 is 16 residues long. Germline lookup yields CDR1 MGHRA and CDR2 YSYEKL. The CDR3 coding sequence is TGCGCCAGCAGCCAAGGGTCTAGCGGGGTTCAAGAGACCCAGTACTTC. Protein sequence: CASSQGSSGVQETQYF.

This clonotype was counted only a few times. The CDR3 sequence: CASSSRDRDYEQYF. In nucleotides, the CDR3 is TGTGCCAGCAGTTCCCGGGACAGAGATTACGAGCAGTACTTC. The chain uses TRBV28 and TRBJ2-7; 7 bases line up with TRBD1. The trim removed 4 bases at V and 4 bases at J, leaving 7 bases unmatched. From germline, CDR1 is MDHEN and CDR2 SYDVKM. This CDR3 comprises 14 residues.

This clonotype was observed a few times. This chain links TRBV6-5 with TRBJ2-7; D gene unclear. Germline V CDR1 and CDR2: MNHEY, SVGAGI. The CDR3 totals 14 residues. Trimming stripped 2 bases from V and 3 bases from J, with 11 bases between. The CDR3 region has the DNA TGTGCCAGCAGTTACGGAAGGGCAATCTACGAGCAGTACTTC. Translation gives CASSYGRAIYEQYF.

V and J are TRBV12-3 or TRBV12-4 and TRBJ2-3; D unresolved. The CDR3 covers 11 residues. V was cut by 4 bases and J by 2 bases, with 1 base left in between. The chain's CDR3 is CASSYTDTQYF. In nucleotides, the CDR3 is TGTGCCAGCAGTTACACAGATACGCAGTATTTT.

In its sample, this clonotype was seen a few times. The gene calls are TRBV27 and TRBJ2-5, with 10 positions matching TRBD2. The CDR3 contains 14 residues. The ends lost 6 bases at V and 5 bases at J; junction bases unmatched: 6. Germline loops: CDR1 MNHEY, CDR2 SMNVEV (reference sequence). CDR3 sequence: CASRETSGVETQYF. The CDR3 nucleotides are TGTGCCAGCAGAGAAACTAGCGGGGTGGAGACCCAGTACTTC.

The chain combines TRBV10-2 with TRBJ2-7; the match to TRBD1 covers 11 bases. Germline V lookup: CDR1 WSHSY, CDR2 SAAADI. With V trimmed by 6 bases and J by 3 bases, 7 bases remained unmatched. The CDR3 covers 15 residues. The CDR3 DNA reads as TGCGCCAGCAGCATAGGGACAGGGGGAATCTACGAGCAGTACTTC. This sequence encodes CASSIGTGGIYEQYF.

This clonotype was seen a few times. The chain uses TRBV29-1 and TRBJ1-2; 9 bases fit TRBD1. V trimming: 4 bases; J trimming: 6 bases; junction bases outside the gene matches: 3. Germline V gives CDR1 SQVTM, CDR2 ANQGSEA. The length of the CDR3 is 12 residues. CDR3 sequence (DNA): TGCAGCGTTGGAGGGACAGGGAATGGCTACACCTTC. It is translated as CSVGGTGNGYTF.

This clonotype has just a few counts. The chain couples TRBV18 to TRBJ2-7; D is unresolved. This CDR3 has 14 residues. V gave up 5 bases and J gave up 2 bases, with 13 bases separating them. From germline, CDR1 is KGHSH and CDR2 LQKENI. The CDR3, as DNA: TGTGCCAGCTCAAATAACCCTGATACCTACGAGCAGTACTTC. Its protein product is CASSNNPDTYEQYF.

There are a few counts of this clonotype. The J gene is TRBJ2-1, the V gene TRBV6-5; D perhaps matches TRBD2 (5 bases). The CDR3 covers 15 residues. The V and J ends lost 5 bases and 0 bases respectively, with 11 bases between them. The germline CDR1 and CDR2 sequences are MNHEY and SVGAGI. This CDR3 is CASSPGLPSYNEQFF. CDR3 nucleotide sequence: TGTGCCAGCAGTCCAGGACTTCCCTCCTACAATGAGCAGTTCTTC.

Details on this clonotype: At one of its ends the junction is not consistent with the germline gene, which may arise from a read error. The chain carries TRBV6-5 and TRBJ1-5; tentative D call: TRBD1 (6 bases). This CDR3 spans 17 amino acids. In germline, CDR1 is MNHEY, CDR2 SVGAGI. CDR3 amino acids: CASSDSSTGLSNQPQHF. CDR3 sequence (DNA): TGTGCCAGCAGTGACTCTTCAACAGGGTTAAGCAATCAGCCCCAGCATTTT.

This clonotype was recorded a few times. The CDR3 DNA reads TGTGCCAGCACCCGACGGCCCTTCTCCGGACTAGCGGGAGCCGGCACAGATACGCAGTATTTT. This sequence encodes CASTRRPFSGLAGAGTDTQYF. The chain has TRBV9 and TRBJ2-3; TRBD2 matches 13 bases. V was clipped by 6 bases and J by 1 base; unmatched bases: 20. CDR1 and CDR2 from the germline V gene are SGDLS and YYNGEE. This CDR3 is 21 amino acids long.

This clonotype showed up just a few times. The gene calls are TRBV5-1 and TRBJ2-7; no firm D call. V was pared by 1 base and J by 0 bases, with 8 bases between. CDR1 and CDR2 from the germline V gene are SGHRS and YFSETQ. CDR3 length: 14 amino acids. The CDR3 is CASSLWPGSYEQYF. In DNA, the CDR3 is TGCGCCAGCAGCTTGTGGCCGGGCTCCTACGAGCAGTACTTC.

The CDR3 loop is CASSFSSDTDTQYF. For the CDR3, the DNA is TGTGCCAGCAGTTTCTCCAGCGACACAGATACGCAGTATTTT. The chain is built from TRBV28 and TRBJ2-3; D is undetermined. The length of the CDR3 is 14 residues. The V and J ends lost 3 bases and 2 bases respectively, with 9 bases between them. Germline V gives CDR1 MDHEN, CDR2 SYDVKM.